The clone carrying this TCR beta chain was seen more than once but under ten times. What it binds is not known. Unmatched junction bases numbered 5, after V lost 2 bases and J lost 4 bases. In germline, CDR1 is SGHTA, CDR2 FQGTGA. This CDR3 has 15 residues. The record originates from a study of blood T cells in healthy people across ages. Combining a sample-barcoded 5' primer with a J-beta primer mix, a second PCR ran for 7 to 11 cycles. TCRdb itself ran the 5' RACE reads through MiXCR, one entry per CDR3 protein. In the table there are about 1.6 million distinct CDR3 sequences, around 36% of which are singletons. General study findings and limits: Relative to aged donors, long-lived donors carried more naive CD4+ cells and displayed higher diversity.

The chain couples TRBV7-3 to TRBJ2-3; 8 nucleotides agree with TRBD2. This receptor was identified in a woman in her thirties in good health. Input material: blood. CDR3 amino acids: CASSLQAGASDTQYF. Written as DNA, the CDR3 is TGTGCCAGCAGCTTACAAGCGGGGGCCTCAGATACGCAGTATTTT.